These 17 T cell receptor beta chains share one sample of origin, sequenced in a study of blood T cell repertoires in COVID-19. Profiled with immunoSEQ multiplex PCR; TCRdb holds only in-frame clones, not every one. The table includes under 250,000 clones, around nine tenths detected once. The sequenced sample was peripheral blood. The source of these receptors is a woman aged 55-75 years who had recovered from COVID-19.

The rearrangement links TRBV9 to TRBJ2-7, with 14 bases lining up with TRBD2. Per the germline V gene, CDR1 is SGDLS and CDR2 is YYNGEE. The V and J ends lost 3 bases and 4 bases, in that order; junction bases with no gene match: 6. This CDR3 comprises 16 residues. The CDR3: CASSAGLAGGVYEQYF. The CDR3 DNA is TGTGCCAGCAGCGCTGGACTAGCGGGGGGCGTTTACGAGCAGTACTTC.

V gene TRBV15 combines with J gene TRBJ1-2; no reliable D call. V lost 0 bases and J lost 4, with 6 bases in between. This CDR3 has 13 residues. The germline gives CDR1 LNHNV, CDR2 YYDKDF (reference sequence). The CDR3 DNA follows: TGTGCCACCAGCAGAGATCTAGTCTATGGCTACACCTTC. Translating gives CATSRDLVYGYTF.

This chain connects TRBV10-3 to TRBJ2-3; D not certain. Per germline, CDR1 ENHRY and CDR2 SYGVKD. The CDR3 is 16 amino acids. Trimming removed 8 bases at V and 0 bases at J, with 18 bases between. This CDR3 reads CAISDGSFSSTDTQYF. CDR3 sequence (DNA): TGTGCCATCTCCGACGGGTCCTTCTCTAGCACAGATACGCAGTATTTT.

V usage is TRBV18 and J usage is TRBJ2-7; TRBD1 aligns across 9 bases. Per germline, CDR1 KGHSH and CDR2 LQKENI. The ends lost 6 bases at V and 2 bases at J; junction bases unmatched: 11. This CDR3 contains 16 residues. The CDR3 DNA is TGTGCCAGCTCGAGCATACCGGGACAGGGAGCCTACGAGCAGTACTTC. It encodes CASSSIPGQGAYEQYF.

This chain connects TRBV12-3 or TRBV12-4 to TRBJ2-5; TRBD1 is a possible D gene (5 bases). This CDR3 has 13 residues. Trimming shortened V by 4 bases and J by 1 base, and 7 bases separated the two germline ends. The CDR3 loop reads CASSSTGQETQYF. The CDR3 coding sequence is TGTGCCAGCAGTTCAACAGGCCAAGAGACCCAGTACTTC.

The rearrangement links TRBV15 to TRBJ1-3, with a tentative D call TRBD1 (5 bases). Trimming pared 0 bases from V and 2 bases from J, leaving 11 bases between. The CDR3 is made up of 16 amino acids. CDR1 is LNHNV, CDR2 YYDKDF, per germline (reference sequence). The CDR3 DNA is TGTGCCACCAGCAGAGAGAAAGGGGCAACTGGAAACACCATATATTTT. This gives the protein CATSREKGATGNTIYF.

This chain joins TRBV6-6 and TRBJ1-1; perhaps TRBD1 as D (5 bases). V lost 5 bases and J lost 1, with 8 bases in between. Germline assignment: CDR1 MNHNY and CDR2 SVGAGI (reference sequence). The CDR3 consists of 13 residues. CDR3 nucleotides: TGTGCCAGCAGTATGGACAAGAACACTGAAGCTTTCTTT. Translating it yields CASSMDKNTEAFF.

The genes are TRBV7-3 and TRBJ1-1, with 9 bases identical to TRBD1. Germline loops: CDR1 SGHTA, CDR2 FQGTGA. This CDR3 contains 14 residues. Unmatched junction bases numbered 4, after V lost 5 bases and J lost 3 bases. In DNA form, the CDR3 reads TGTGCCAGCAGCATGGACAGGGGAGACACTGAAGCTTTCTTT. It specifies CASSMDRGDTEAFF.

This rearrangement joins TRBV27 to TRBJ2-3, with TRBD1 matching 11 bases. The CDR3 totals 15 residues. Germline V CDR1 and CDR2: MNHEY, SMNVEV (reference sequence). Germline trimming cut 5 bases from V and 5 bases from J; bases unmatched to any gene: 6. CDR3 bases: TGTGCCAGCAGTCCCCAGGACAGGGGGCTAGATACGCAGTATTTT. Translated: CASSPQDRGLDTQYF.

V and J are TRBV10-3 and TRBJ2-3, with D perhaps TRBD1 (6 bases). V was shortened by 4 bases and J by 0 bases, with 11 bases between the two germline ends. This CDR3 is built from 15 residues. From germline, CDR1 is ENHRY and CDR2 SYGVKD. The CDR3 reads CAISARDTSTDTQYF. The CDR3 DNA is TGTGCCATCAGTGCCCGGGACACTAGCACAGATACGCAGTATTTT.

This clone was observed a few times. This chain connects TRBV6-2 or TRBV6-3 to TRBJ1-1, with TRBD1 matching over 10 bases. Germline V gives CDR1 MNHEY, CDR2 SVGEGT. Unmatched junction bases numbered 5, after V lost 3 bases and J lost 1 base. The CDR3 is 16 residues long. The CDR3 DNA sequence: TGTGCCAGCAGTTATCAGACAGGGGGCTGGAACACTGAAGCTTTCTTT. This sequence encodes CASSYQTGGWNTEAFF.

The gene calls are TRBV5-8 and TRBJ1-1; unclear D gene. The CDR3 extends over 12 amino acids. V lost 1 base, J lost 11 bases, and 12 bases lay in between. From germline, CDR1 is SGHTS and CDR2 YDEGEE. The CDR3 DNA reads TGTGCCAGCAGCTTGATTGACAAGGCGGCTTTCTTT. This sequence encodes CASSLIDKAAFF.

V is TRBV6-1 and J is TRBJ2-1, with 16 bases lining up with TRBD2. The CDR3 sequence is 20 residues long. The V and J ends lost 4 bases and 1 base, in that order; junction bases with no gene match: 10. CDR1 MNHNS and CDR2 SASEGT come from the germline V gene. CDR3 nucleotides: TGTGCCAGCAGTGCCCATTGGGGGACTAGCGGGGGGGAATCCTACAATGAGCAGTTCTTC. This gives the protein CASSAHWGTSGGESYNEQFF.

This chain links TRBV6-5 with TRBJ2-7; 11 nucleotides align to TRBD1. The CDR3 contains 15 residues. V was clipped by 5 bases and J by 6 bases; unmatched bases: 9. Germline V gene lookup returns CDR1 MNHEY and CDR2 SVGAGI. CDR3 loop: CASSRKGTGGSEQYF. The CDR3, as DNA: TGTGCCAGCAGTCGCAAGGGGACAGGGGGAAGCGAGCAGTACTTC.

V gene TRBV4-3 combines with J gene TRBJ1-3; 8 bases align to TRBD1. The CDR3 covers 15 residues. The germline V gene encodes CDR1 LGHNA and CDR2 YSLEER. The V gene end was trimmed by 5 bases and the J gene end by 2 bases; junction bases not matched to a gene: 5. CDR3: CASSATQGAGNTIYF. The CDR3 coding sequence is TGCGCCAGCAGCGCAACACAGGGGGCTGGAAACACCATATATTTT.

In this sample, this clone turned up once. In nucleotides, the CDR3 is TGCGCCAGCAGCTTGGCTATAGATGAACAGGGCTACGAGCAGTACTTC. It codes for CASSLAIDEQGYEQYF. The chain couples TRBV5-1 to TRBJ2-7; possibly TRBD1 for D (6 bases). This CDR3 is 16 amino acids long. Germline CDR1 reads SGHRS; CDR2 reads YFSETQ. The V and J ends lost 0 bases and 3 bases respectively, with 16 bases between them.

The chain links TRBV6-2 or TRBV6-3 to TRBJ2-2; 7 bases line up with TRBD1. The ends lost 6 bases at V and 3 bases at J; junction bases unmatched: 7. The V gene's germline CDR1 is MNHEY and CDR2 SVGEGT. The CDR3 has 15 residues. CDR3 loop: CASSLDGQDTGELFF. DNA for the CDR3: TGTGCCAGCAGCTTAGATGGACAGGACACCGGGGAGCTGTTTTTT.